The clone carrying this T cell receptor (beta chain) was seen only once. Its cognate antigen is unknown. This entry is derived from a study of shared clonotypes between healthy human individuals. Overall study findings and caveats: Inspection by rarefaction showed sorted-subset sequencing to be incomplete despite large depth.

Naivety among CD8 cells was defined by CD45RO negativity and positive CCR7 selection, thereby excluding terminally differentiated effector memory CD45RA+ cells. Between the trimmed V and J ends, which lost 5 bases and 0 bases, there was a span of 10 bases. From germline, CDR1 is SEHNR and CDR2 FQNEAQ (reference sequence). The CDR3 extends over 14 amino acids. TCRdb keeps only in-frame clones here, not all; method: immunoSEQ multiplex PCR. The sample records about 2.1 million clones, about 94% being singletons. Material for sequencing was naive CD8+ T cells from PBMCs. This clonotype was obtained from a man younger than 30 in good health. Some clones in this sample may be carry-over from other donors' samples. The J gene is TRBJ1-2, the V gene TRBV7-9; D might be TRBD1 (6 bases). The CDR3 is CASSQTGANYGYTF. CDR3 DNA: TGTGCCAGCAGCCAGACAGGAGCTAACTATGGCTACACCTTC.